The 19 T cell receptor beta chains given below trace back to one sample, sequenced in a study of blood T cell repertoires in COVID-19. Profiling relied on immunoSEQ multiplex PCR, and the TCRdb table lists in-frame clones only, not all of them. The sample consists of more than 100,000 clones, about 82% of them appearing once. Sequencing used peripheral blood. The source of these receptors is a man aged 60 to 75 with active or convalescent COVID-19.

This sequence joins TRBV27 and TRBJ2-3; 7 bases are shared with TRBD2. The CDR3 loop spans 16 amino acids. J was trimmed by 2 bases and V by 1 base; bases with no gene match: 6. The germline V gene encodes CDR1 MNHEY and CDR2 SMNVEV (reference sequence). The CDR3, as DNA: TGTGCCAGCAGTTTATTTTGGCGGGAGCACACAGATACGCAGTATTTT. Encoded protein: CASSLFWREHTDTQYF.

The genes are TRBV2 and TRBJ1-4; D remains ambiguous. Germline lookup yields CDR1 SNHLY and CDR2 FYNNEI. This CDR3 has 13 residues. Trimming pared 4 bases from V and 2 bases from J, leaving 5 bases between. DNA for the CDR3: TGTGCCAGCAGTGCCGGGACTAATGAAAAACTGTTTTTT. Translated: CASSAGTNEKLFF. The whole variable domain, remainder taken from reference TRBV2 and TRBJ1-4, is EPEVTQTPSHQVTQMGQEVILRCVPISNHLYFYWYRQILGQKVEFLVSFYNNEISEKSEIFDDQFSVERPDGSNFTLKIRSTKLEDSAMYFCASSAGTNEKLFFGSGTQLSVL.

In this sample, this clone turned up many times. Different DNA sequences within this sample yield the same CDR3. J is TRBJ1-1 and V is TRBV6-5; D ambiguous. Trimming took 7 bases from V and 3 from J, leaving 6 bases between them. Germline assignment: CDR1 MNHEY and CDR2 SVGAGI. This CDR3 is built from 11 residues. CDR3 coding DNA: TGTGCCAGCAACATTTACACTGAAGCTTTCTTT. Its protein is CASNIYTEAFF.

The chain is built from TRBV27 and TRBJ1-6; D remains unclear. The CDR3 covers 14 residues. Trimming left V 6 bases short and J 7 bases short, with 13 bases between. Germline CDR1 reads MNHEY; CDR2 reads SMNVEV (reference sequence). The CDR3 reads CASSQLGGNSPLHF. For the CDR3, the DNA is TGTGCCAGCAGCCAACTAGGAGGCAATTCACCCCTCCACTTT.

CDR3 region: CASRSNNEQFF. CDR3 DNA: TGTGCCAGCAGGTCAAACAATGAGCAGTTCTTC. V is TRBV6-6 and J is TRBJ2-1; D remains unclear. The germline gives CDR1 MNHNY, CDR2 SVGAGI (reference sequence). This CDR3 comprises 11 residues. Trimming removed 6 bases at V and 5 bases at J, with 5 bases between.

The chain joins TRBV5-3 to TRBJ2-2; 14 nucleotides match TRBD2. TRBV5-3 is an ORF, with its function uncertain. Losses at the gene ends were 3 bases for V and 5 bases for J; bases not matched to a gene: 6. CDR3 length: 17 residues. The CDR3 DNA reads as TGTGCCAGAAGCTCCGGGACTAGCGGGAGAGGTACCGGGGAGCTGTTTTTT. Protein sequence: CARSSGTSGRGTGELFF.

This chain connects TRBV5-6 to TRBJ1-1; D is undetermined. CDR3 length: 12 residues. In germline, CDR1 is SGHDT, CDR2 YYEEEE. Trimming took 0 bases from V and 5 from J, leaving 5 bases between them. In DNA, the CDR3 is TGTGCCAGCAGCTTGGTACAGACTGAAGCTTTCTTT. Its protein is CASSLVQTEAFF. The full variable domain, its missing parts supplied by reference TRBV5-6 and TRBJ1-1, is DAGVTQSPTHLIKTRGQQVTLRCSPKSGHDTVSWYQQALGQGPQFIFQYYEEEERQRGNFPDRFSGHQFPNYSSELNVNALLLGDSALYLCASSLVQTEAFFGQGTRLTVV.

This sequence joins TRBV7-2 and TRBJ1-2, with TRBD1 matching over 12 bases. The V and J ends lost 4 bases and 2 bases, in that order; junction bases with no gene match: 11. Germline V gene data show CDR1 as SGHTA and CDR2 as FQGNSA. CDR3 size: 18 residues. CDR3 in amino acids: CASSSPGTGGARNYGYTF. The CDR3 bases are TGTGCCAGCAGCTCCCCCGGGACAGGGGGCGCGAGAAACTATGGCTACACCTTC.

The rearrangement joins TRBV2 to TRBJ2-6, with unresolved D. V shed 2 bases and J shed 2 bases, with 4 bases lying between them. The CDR3 runs 14 residues. Germline CDR1 and CDR2: SNHLY and FYNNEI. This chain's CDR3 is CASSEQTGANVLTF. In DNA, the CDR3 is TGTGCCAGCAGTGAACAGACTGGGGCCAACGTCCTGACTTTC.

The chain couples TRBV4-1 to TRBJ2-1; D is unclear. Looked up from germline, CDR1 is MGHRA and CDR2 is YSYEKL. The germline V and J ends were trimmed by 0 bases and 0 bases, with 3 bases remaining between them. The CDR3 loop spans 14 amino acids. Here the CDR3 DNA reads TGCGCCAGCAGCCAAGACAGCTCCTACAATGAGCAGTTCTTC. Its translation is CASSQDSSYNEQFF.

This chain links TRBV21-1 with TRBJ1-3; TRBD1, the table's D call, was not compared with the DNA. TRBV21-1 is annotated as a pseudogene. There are 18 residues in the CDR3. The CDR3 DNA is TGTGCCAGCAGCAAGAAATTGACAGATACAATCTCTGGAAACACCATATATTTT. The encoded protein is CASSKKLTDTISGNTIYF.

The chain joins TRBV7-9 to TRBJ2-3; 12 bases map to TRBD2. V shed 4 bases, J shed 4 bases, and the junction held 6 bases outside the gene matches. CDR3 length equals 16 residues. From germline, CDR1 is SEHNR and CDR2 FQNEAQ (reference sequence). In DNA form, the CDR3 reads TGTGCCAGCAGCTCCTTACTAGCGGGAGGCTCAGATACGCAGTATTTT. Its translation: CASSSLLAGGSDTQYF. Combining the CDR3 with reference TRBV7-9 and TRBJ2-3 gives the whole variable domain DTGVSQNPRHKITKRGQNVTFRCDPISEHNRLYWYRQTLGQGPEFLTYFQNEAQLEKSRLLSDRFSAERPKGSFSTLEIQRTEQGDSAMYLCASSSLLAGGSDTQYFGPGTRLTVL.

This clone showed up just once. The rearrangement links TRBV7-3 to TRBJ1-4; 8 positions match TRBD1. The J segment lost 6 bases and the V segment lost 1 base, leaving 13 bases of the junction unmatched. This CDR3 has 18 residues. Germline lookup yields CDR1 SGHTA and CDR2 FQGTGA. CDR3 nucleotides: TGTGCCAGCAGCTTAAAGGGCAGGGGGCGCCGGCTTCATGAAAAACTGTTTTTT. Its translation: CASSLKGRGRRLHEKLFF.

J is TRBJ2-1 and V is TRBV4-1, with a weak D call TRBD1 (5 bases). CDR3 length: 15 residues. Germline CDR1 and CDR2: MGHRA and YSYEKL. The V end lost 0 bases, the J end lost 6 bases, and 12 bases lay between the germline ends. The CDR3 nucleotides are TGCGCCAGCAGCCAAGACGGCGTGGGGCTCAATGAGCAGTTCTTC. Protein product: CASSQDGVGLNEQFF.

The chain joins TRBV4-1 to TRBJ2-1, with 12 bases identical to TRBD2. Trimming cost V 3 bases and J 10 bases; bases outside gene matches: 10. Germline CDR1 and CDR2: MGHRA and YSYEKL. This CDR3 comprises 16 residues. CDR3 coding DNA: TGCGCCAGCAGCCAGGGGGGACTAGCGGGCAAGGGCGAGCAGTTCTTC. Its translation: CASSQGGLAGKGEQFF.

This chain joins TRBV6-6 and TRBJ2-5; 7 bases match TRBD2. The CDR3 contains 15 residues. The ends lost 4 bases at V and 1 base at J; junction bases unmatched: 6. In germline, CDR1 is MNHNY, CDR2 SVGAGI (reference sequence). Here the CDR3 reads CASSSDQRGQETQYF. The CDR3 DNA is TGTGCCAGCAGTTCCGACCAGCGGGGCCAAGAGACCCAGTACTTC.

This clone was recorded only once. V and J are TRBV7-9 and TRBJ1-1; D is unclear. The CDR3 runs 12 residues. CDR1 is SEHNR and CDR2 is FQNEAQ in the germline V gene (reference sequence). V was trimmed by 1 base and J by 8 bases, leaving 8 bases between them. CDR3 nucleotides: TGTGCCAGCAGCTTAGATGTAGTAGAAGCTTTCTTT. This encodes CASSLDVVEAFF.

The chain carries TRBV11-2 and TRBJ2-7; D perhaps matches TRBD1 (6 bases). The CDR3 covers 14 residues. V dropped 4 bases and J dropped 0 bases, with 10 bases sitting between them. In germline, CDR1 is SGHAT, CDR2 FQNNGV. In nucleotides, the CDR3 is TGTGCCAGCAGCTGGGGACAAGACTCCTACGAGCAGTACTTC. Its translation is CASSWGQDSYEQYF.

V usage is TRBV7-9 and J usage is TRBJ1-3; unclear D gene. Trimming took off 2 bases at V and 2 bases at J, with 7 bases between the two ends. Germline V CDR1 and CDR2: SEHNR, FQNEAQ (reference sequence). The CDR3 covers 14 residues. The CDR3 DNA sequence: TGTGCCAGCAGCTTATCCTTTCCTGGAAACACCATATATTTT. Amino acids: CASSLSFPGNTIYF. The entire variable domain, with the rest obtained from reference TRBV7-9 and TRBJ1-3, is as follows: DTGVSQNPRHKITKRGQNVTFRCDPISEHNRLYWYRQTLGQGPEFLTYFQNEAQLEKSRLLSDRFSAERPKGSFSTLEIQRTEQGDSAMYLCASSLSFPGNTIYFGEGSWLTVV.